The next 8 T cell receptor beta chains were all read from a single sample in a study of siplizumab effects on memory and regulatory T cells. Repertoires were generated with immunoSEQ multiplex PCR, while TCRdb's copy carries only in-frame clones and drops some. The sample shows about 120,000 clones, around 93% of them seen only once. The sample taken for sequencing was non-Treg CD4+ T cells sorted from blood. Source of these receptors: a human donor in good health.

The chain combines TRBV7-9 with TRBJ1-2, with 7 bases fitting TRBD1. Germline trimming cut 2 bases from V and 5 bases from J; bases unmatched to any gene: 11. The CDR3 consists of 16 residues. Germline CDR1 reads SEHNR; CDR2 reads FQNEAQ (reference sequence). CDR3 sequence (DNA): TGTGCCAGCAGCTTAAGAGGACAGGTTGGGTCGTATGGCTACACCTTC. Amino acid sequence: CASSLRGQVGSYGYTF.

The CDR3 nucleotides are TGTGCCAGCAGTTCTCCGGGACAGGGAAAAGAGGGCTACACCTTC. Its protein is CASSSPGQGKEGYTF. The V gene is TRBV6-6, the J gene TRBJ1-2; 9 nucleotides align to TRBD1. From germline, CDR1 is MNHNY and CDR2 SVGAGI (reference sequence). The CDR3 covers 15 residues. V lost 4 bases to trimming and J lost 8 bases; unmatched junction nucleotides: 11.

This clone is a singleton in its sample. The J gene is TRBJ2-7, the V gene TRBV2; TRBD1 agrees at 9 bases. Germline CDR1 reads SNHLY; CDR2 reads FYNNEI. The CDR3 is 14 amino acids. V lost 6 bases, J lost 6 bases, and 9 bases stayed unmatched. The CDR3 sequence is CASSLGQGRSEQYF. DNA of the CDR3: TGTGCCAGCAGCCTCGGACAGGGGAGGTCCGAGCAGTACTTC. Looking up the rest from reference TRBV2 and TRBJ2-7 gives the full variable domain: EPEVTQTPSHQVTQMGQEVILRCVPISNHLYFYWYRQILGQKVEFLVSFYNNEISEKSEIFDDQFSVERPDGSNFTLKIRSTKLEDSAMYFCASSLGQGRSEQYFGPGTRLTVT.

Comment on this clone: The same CDR3 can be traced to other DNA sequences in this sample. This chain links TRBV9 with TRBJ2-2, with no clear D. CDR1 and CDR2 (germline): SGDLS, YYNGEE. CDR3 size: 11 residues. The V gene lost 0 bases and the J gene lost 7 bases, with 1 base spanning the gap. In DNA form, the CDR3 reads TGTGCCAGCAGCGTAGGCGGGGAGCTGTTTTTT. Residues: CASSVGGELFF.

CDR3 bases: TGTGCCAGCTCACCGAGACTAGCGGGGGGGCACACAGATACGCAGTATTTT. This encodes CASSPRLAGGHTDTQYF. The chain combines TRBV18 with TRBJ2-3; 14 bases fit TRBD2. The V and J ends lost 3 bases and 2 bases, in that order; junction bases with no gene match: 4. CDR1 and CDR2 (germline): KGHSH, LQKENI. The CDR3 is 17 residues long.

The chain is built from TRBV18 and TRBJ1-1; D may be TRBD1 (5 bases). Germline CDR1 is KGHSH and CDR2 is LQKENI. V lost 6 bases and J 4 bases, leaving 18 bases between the germline ends. The length of the CDR3 is 15 residues. This CDR3 reads CASSLGQLTGTEAFF. The CDR3 region has the DNA TGTGCCAGCTCCCTAGGCCAACTAACAGGCACTGAAGCTTTCTTT.

The chain joins TRBV28 to TRBJ2-7; possibly TRBD2 for D (5 bases). The CDR3 consists of 14 residues. V was clipped by 5 bases and J by 2 bases, with 13 bases between them. Germline V gives CDR1 MDHEN, CDR2 SYDVKM. CDR3 DNA: TGTGCCAGCAGTCCTCGTTTGAGGGCCTACGAGCAGTACTTC. Protein sequence: CASSPRLRAYEQYF.

For the CDR3, the DNA is TGTGCCAGCAGTTACTCCCGGGACAATTATCAGCCCCAGCATTTT. Protein sequence: CASSYSRDNYQPQHF. This chain connects TRBV6-5 to TRBJ1-5; D is perhaps TRBD1 (6 bases). The CDR3 loop spans 15 amino acids. The V gene lost 0 bases and the J gene lost 5 bases, with 11 bases spanning the gap. Germline lookup yields CDR1 MNHEY and CDR2 SVGAGI.